Below are 29 T cell receptor beta chains sequenced from a single sample in a study of T-cell reconstitution after alpha-beta-depleted transplantation in children. Preparation of the TCRbeta library was carried out with unique molecular identifiers. TCRdb re-analysed the PCR reads in MiXCR, keeping a single row per CDR3 protein. Among 200,000 or so distinct CDR3 sequences listed, 5% to 7.5% were seen once. The input for sequencing was PBMCs, taken before TCRalphabeta/CD19-depleted stem cell transplant. These receptors all stem from a girl in the first two years of life with combined immunodeficiency, due to receive a stem cell transplant.

Many counts were recorded for this clonotype. This chain joins TRBV4-1 and TRBJ2-7; perhaps TRBD2 as D (5 bases). This CDR3 is 14 amino acids long. V was shortened by 3 bases and J by 2 bases, with 11 bases between the two germline ends. Germline-derived CDR1 and CDR2 are MGHRA and YSYEKL. In DNA form, the CDR3 reads TGCGCCAGCAGCCAGGGGTCTAGCACCTACGAGCAGTACTTC. Protein product: CASSQGSSTYEQYF.

This clonotype was observed at least ten times. The rearrangement links TRBV28 to TRBJ2-1, with D hard to call. CDR1 and CDR2 (germline): MDHEN, SYDVKM. This CDR3 contains 15 residues. V was shortened by 1 base and J by 0 bases, with 7 bases between the two germline ends. DNA of the CDR3: TGTGCCAGCAGTTTATACCCAAGCTCCTACAATGAGCAGTTCTTC. It encodes CASSLYPSSYNEQFF.

In this sample, this clonotype turned up many times. V and J are TRBV5-1 and TRBJ2-2, with 10 nucleotides matching TRBD2. V dropped 4 bases and J dropped 6; count of bases not matched to a gene: 3. This CDR3 is 14 amino acids long. Germline values: CDR1 SGHRS, CDR2 YFSETQ. CDR3 in DNA: TGCGCCAGCAGCCTAGCGGGAGTACCCGGGGAGCTGTTTTTT. Its translation: CASSLAGVPGELFF.

Many counts were recorded for this clonotype. This chain connects TRBV6-2 or TRBV6-3 to TRBJ2-2, with unresolved D. This CDR3 is 15 amino acids long. In germline, CDR1 is MNHEY, CDR2 SVGEGT. V lost 7 bases to trimming and J lost 7 bases, with 19 bases between them. DNA for the CDR3: TGTGCCAGCATCGACCGAGGAAGCAACGGCGGGGAGCTGTTTTTT. The encoded protein is CASIDRGSNGGELFF.

There are many counts of this clonotype. The genes are TRBV7-2 and TRBJ2-1; TRBD2 is a possible D gene (5 bases). There are 15 residues in the CDR3. V was trimmed by 1 base and J by 9 bases, leaving 16 bases between them. Germline V CDR1 and CDR2: SGHTA, FQGNSA. CDR3 region: CASSLGPGIIFEQFF. CDR3 sequence (DNA): TGTGCCAGCAGCTTAGGTCCGGGAATCATCTTTGAGCAGTTCTTC.

Ten or more counts support this clonotype. The CDR3 here is CASQRRGGQETQYF. In DNA, the CDR3 is TGCGCCAGCCAAAGGAGGGGGGGCCAAGAGACCCAGTACTTC. This chain links TRBV5-1 with TRBJ2-5; tentatively, D is TRBD2 (7 bases). Germline loops: CDR1 SGHRS, CDR2 YFSETQ. This CDR3 comprises 14 residues. The ends were cut back, 7 bases at V and 1 base at J, with 14 bases in the middle.

This clonotype was seen at least ten times. CDR3 sequence reads: CATSSIGEYPFF. The CDR3 DNA follows: TGTGCCACCAGCTCGATAGGGGAGTATCCGTTCTTC. The chain links TRBV24-1 to TRBJ2-1; D might be TRBD1 or TRBD2, each matching 5 bases. Per the germline V gene, CDR1 is KGHDR and CDR2 is SFDVKD. The ends were cut back, 7 bases at V and 15 bases at J, with 18 bases in the middle. This CDR3 has 12 amino acids.

The sample holds many counts of this clonotype. The chain carries TRBV20-1 and TRBJ2-1, with TRBD2 matching 9 bases. CDR3 length: 14 residues. CDR1 and CDR2 from the germline V gene are DFQATT and SNEGSKA (reference sequence). V gave up 3 bases and J gave up 6 bases; unmatched junction bases: 6. In nucleotides, the CDR3 is TGCAGTGCTAGGCTAATAGCGGGGGCCAATGAGCAGTTCTTC. This gives the protein CSARLIAGANEQFF.

This clonotype was observed at least ten times. In DNA form, the CDR3 reads TGCGCCAGCAGCCAAGTGTTCACCAGGAGGGACCAGTACTTC. Protein sequence: CASSQVFTRRDQYF. This chain uses TRBV4-1 with TRBJ2-5, with a possible D match to TRBD2 (6 bases). CDR3 length: 14 residues. Trimming pared 1 base from V and 10 bases from J, leaving 16 bases between. The germline V gene encodes CDR1 MGHRA and CDR2 YSYEKL.

This clonotype came up many times. This chain's CDR3 is CATSRDMSGDQPQHF. The CDR3 DNA sequence: TGTGCCACCAGCAGAGATATGAGTGGTGATCAGCCCCAGCATTTT. This chain joins TRBV15 and TRBJ1-5; D unclear. This CDR3 contains 15 residues. CDR1 LNHNV and CDR2 YYDKDF come from the germline V gene (reference sequence). V lost 0 bases to trimming and J lost 5 bases, with 11 bases between them.

In its sample, this clonotype was seen many times. The J gene is TRBJ2-2, the V gene TRBV28; D may be TRBD1 (6 bases). Germline V lookup: CDR1 MDHEN, CDR2 SYDVKM. The CDR3 runs to 16 residues. The V end lost 0 bases, the J end lost 4 bases, and 12 bases lay between the germline ends. This CDR3 is CASSLWPGETTGELFF. DNA of the CDR3: TGTGCCAGCAGTTTATGGCCAGGGGAGACCACCGGGGAGCTGTTTTTT.

This clonotype appeared many times. The chain links TRBV24-1 to TRBJ2-1; the D gene could be TRBD1 or TRBD2 (5 bases each). Germline V gene sequence: CDR1 KGHDR, CDR2 SFDVKD. This CDR3 is 16 amino acids long. With 6 bases removed from V and 4 bases from J, the gap between germline ends came to 18 bases. Here the CDR3 reads CATSSSDGTAYNEQFF. The DNA for the CDR3 is TGTGCCACCAGTTCTTCGGACGGGACCGCATACAATGAGCAGTTCTTC.

This clonotype has ten or more counts. This chain joins TRBV2 and TRBJ1-6, with D tentatively TRBD1 (5 bases). The CDR3 contains 13 residues. Trimming left V 11 bases short and J 4 bases short, with 12 bases between. Germline CDR1 reads SNHLY; CDR2 reads FYNNEI. CDR3 DNA: TGTGCCGGACAACCAGAATATAATTCACCCCTCCACTTT. Amino acid sequence: CAGQPEYNSPLHF. The full variable domain, in which reference TRBV2 and TRBJ1-6 provide the parts outside the CDR3, is EPEVTQTPSHQVTQMGQEVILRCVPISNHLYFYWYRQILGQKVEFLVSFYNNEISEKSEIFDDQFSVERPDGSNFTLKIRSTKLEDSAMYFCAGQPEYNSPLHFGNGTRLTVT.

This clonotype has at least ten counts. This chain joins TRBV7-9 and TRBJ2-5; D possibly corresponds to TRBD1 (5 bases). The CDR3 length is 14 residues. V was pared by 5 bases and J by 4 bases, with 14 bases between. Germline CDR1 is SEHNR and CDR2 is FQNEAQ (reference sequence). CDR3 in amino acids: CASSHSGKVETQYF. Here the CDR3 DNA reads TGTGCCAGCAGCCATTCAGGGAAAGTAGAGACCCAGTACTTC.

This clonotype was found many times. The chain uses TRBV12-3 or TRBV12-4 and TRBJ2-5; D unclear. The V end was cut by 5 bases, the J end by 3 bases, with 19 bases between. The CDR3 loop spans 16 amino acids. CDR3 in DNA: TGTGCCAGCAGTCTTAGACCACTTTCCGACGAAGAGACCCAGTACTTC. Translation gives CASSLRPLSDEETQYF.

This clonotype came up many times. The chain recombines TRBV9 with TRBJ2-1; maybe TRBD2 (6 bases). The CDR3 consists of 14 residues. V was shortened by 0 bases and J by 6 bases, with 10 bases between the two germline ends. Germline lookup yields CDR1 SGDLS and CDR2 YYNGEE. The CDR3: CASSVAASANEQFF. The CDR3 bases are TGTGCCAGCAGCGTAGCGGCTAGCGCCAATGAGCAGTTCTTC. Full variable domain (remainder filled in from reference TRBV9 and TRBJ2-1): DSGVTQTPKHLITATGQRVTLRCSPRSGDLSVYWYQQSLDQGLQFLIQYYNGEERAKGNILERFSAQQFPDLHSELNLSSLELGDSALYFCASSVAASANEQFFGPGTRLTVL.

In its sample, this clonotype was seen many times. The CDR3 coding sequence is TGTGCCAGCAGCCGCTACAGGGAGACAGATACGCAGTATTTT. Translated, it gives CASSRYRETDTQYF. V and J are TRBV5-6 and TRBJ2-3; tentative D call: TRBD1 (6 bases). Germline V gene lookup returns CDR1 SGHDT and CDR2 YYEEEE. The V and J ends lost 4 bases and 3 bases respectively, with 12 bases between them. The CDR3 has 14 amino acids.

The sample holds many counts of this clonotype. The V gene is TRBV7-9, the J gene TRBJ2-3; D is unresolved. Germline V gives CDR1 SEHNR, CDR2 FQNEAQ (reference sequence). The CDR3 has 13 amino acids. V shed 3 bases and J shed 6 bases, with 10 bases lying between them. This CDR3 is CASSFQLWDTQYF. The CDR3 DNA reads TGTGCCAGCAGCTTTCAGCTTTGGGATACGCAGTATTTT.

This clonotype occurred many times. The chain carries TRBV4-2 and TRBJ2-2; D remains ambiguous. V was cut by 1 base and J by 8 bases, with 2 bases left in between. The germline V gene encodes CDR1 LGHNA and CDR2 YNFKEQ. CDR3 size: 11 residues. The CDR3: CASSQGGELFF. CDR3 nucleotides: TGTGCCAGCAGCCAAGGAGGGGAGCTGTTTTTT.

This clonotype was found many times. The rearrangement uses TRBV13 and TRBJ1-2, with a tentative D call TRBD1 (6 bases). The CDR3 totals 12 residues. V lost 6 bases to trimming and J lost 6 bases, with 11 bases between them. The germline V gene encodes CDR1 PRHDT and CDR2 FYEKMQ (reference sequence). The CDR3 is CASRRSGDGYTF. The CDR3 DNA reads TGTGCCAGCAGAAGATCAGGGGATGGCTACACCTTC.

There are many counts of this clonotype. This chain links TRBV12-3 or TRBV12-4 with TRBJ2-7; the match to TRBD1 covers 8 bases. The length of the CDR3 is 20 residues. V was clipped by 5 bases and J by 1 base; unmatched bases: 22. In DNA, the CDR3 is TGTGCCAGCAGTACCCGGATGTTGCTAAGTCAGGGGGCAATTTCCTACGAGCAGTACTTC. It translates to CASSTRMLLSQGAISYEQYF.

The sample holds many counts of this clonotype. The chain joins TRBV20-1 to TRBJ1-5; D is unresolved. V lost 3 bases and J 4 bases, leaving 10 bases between the germline ends. The CDR3 is 13 residues long. Germline CDR1 reads DFQATT; CDR2 reads SNEGSKA (reference sequence). CDR3 region: CSASRSKNQPQHF. The CDR3 bases are TGCAGTGCTAGCCGGAGCAAGAATCAGCCCCAGCATTTT.

As regards this clonotype: Possible read error: a much larger clone is one base away. The chain combines TRBV12-3 or TRBV12-4 with TRBJ1-1; D unclear. The CDR3 extends over 12 amino acids. Trimming pared 7 bases from V and 1 base from J, leaving 7 bases between. CDR3: CASTFGNTEAFF. DNA for the CDR3: TGTGCCAGCACTTTCGGGAACACTGAAGCTTTCTTT.

At least ten counts were recorded for this clonotype. This chain joins TRBV12-3 or TRBV12-4 and TRBJ1-4; D unclear. Between the trimmed V and J ends, which lost 3 bases and 8 bases, there was a span of 7 bases. There are 12 residues in the CDR3. This chain's CDR3 is CASSFELEKLFF. The CDR3 nucleotides read TGTGCCAGCAGTTTTGAATTAGAAAAACTGTTTTTT.

This clonotype has at least ten counts. The chain carries TRBV29-1 and TRBJ2-2, with a tentative D call TRBD1 (5 bases). Germline values: CDR1 SQVTM, CDR2 ANQGSEA. Trimming stripped 3 bases from V and 5 bases from J, with 10 bases between. The CDR3 totals 13 residues. CDR3: CSVDLAGTGELFF. In DNA, the CDR3 is TGCAGCGTTGATCTTGCAGGGACCGGGGAGCTGTTTTTT.

This clonotype was seen many times. This CDR3 is CASSLEGNNEQFF. CDR3 in DNA: TGCGCCAGCAGCTTGGAAGGCAACAATGAGCAGTTCTTC. The chain is built from TRBV5-1 and TRBJ2-1, with D hard to call. Trimming left V 0 bases short and J 5 bases short, with 6 bases between. Germline V gene data show CDR1 as SGHRS and CDR2 as YFSETQ. The CDR3 runs to 13 residues.

This clonotype was seen ten or more times. The chain recombines TRBV28 with TRBJ2-1; 7 bases are a match to TRBD2. Germline lookup yields CDR1 MDHEN and CDR2 SYDVKM. The junction had 7 bases not matched to a gene; V was cut back by 4 bases and J by 4 bases. The CDR3 totals 15 residues. CDR3 nucleotides: TGTGCCAGCAGTTCTGCTTGGGAGGGATACAATGAGCAGTTCTTC. Its translation is CASSSAWEGYNEQFF.

At least ten counts were recorded for this clonotype. In DNA, the CDR3 is TGTGCCAGCAGCTTAGTCCCCTTAATTGGGGATTTGTCCACTGAAGCTTTCTTT. Its protein product is CASSLVPLIGDLSTEAFF. The V and J genes are TRBV7-6 and TRBJ1-1; D ambiguous. The length of the CDR3 is 18 residues. Looked up from germline, CDR1 is SGHVS and CDR2 is FNYEAQ. V lost 1 base, J lost 4 bases, and 22 bases lay in between.

This clonotype was found many times. The CDR3 reads CATSDLGGTGELFF. The CDR3 DNA reads as TGTGCCACCAGTGACCTGGGGGGCACCGGGGAGCTGTTTTTT. The V gene is TRBV24-1, the J gene TRBJ2-2, with D possibly being TRBD2 (6 bases). Germline V gene data show CDR1 as KGHDR and CDR2 as SFDVKD. V dropped 4 bases and J dropped 4 bases, with 9 bases sitting between them. The CDR3 runs to 14 residues.